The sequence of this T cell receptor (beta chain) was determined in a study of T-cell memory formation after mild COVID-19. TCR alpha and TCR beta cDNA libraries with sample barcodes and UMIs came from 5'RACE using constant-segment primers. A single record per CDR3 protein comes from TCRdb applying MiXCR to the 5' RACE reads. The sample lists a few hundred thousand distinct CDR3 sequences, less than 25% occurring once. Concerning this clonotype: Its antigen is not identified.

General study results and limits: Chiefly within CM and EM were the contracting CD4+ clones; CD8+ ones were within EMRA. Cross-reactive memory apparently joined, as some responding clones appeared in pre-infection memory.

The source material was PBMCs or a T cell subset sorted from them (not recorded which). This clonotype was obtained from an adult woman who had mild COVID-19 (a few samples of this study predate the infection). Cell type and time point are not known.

The chain's CDR3 is CASSQLVGLGNEKLFF. In DNA form, the CDR3 reads TGCGCCAGCAGCCAGTTAGTGGGGCTCGGGAATGAAAAACTGTTTTTT. The chain carries TRBV4-1 and TRBJ1-4, with D perhaps matching TRBD1 (5 bases). Per the germline V gene, CDR1 is MGHRA and CDR2 is YSYEKL. The length of the CDR3 is 16 residues. Trimming removed 3 bases from V and 5 bases from J, with 16 bases in between.